Listed below are T cell receptor beta chains from one sample, sequenced in a study of cytomegalovirus exposure and HLA in healthy donors. TCRdb's copy holds only in-frame clones and misses some; the assay was immunoSEQ multiplex PCR. The repertoire consists of 130,000 to 150,000 clones, with around 75% occurring once and the leading ten covering less than 3%. The specimen was PBMCs. These receptors originate from a woman aged 25-40 years in good health and CMV-seronegative. CDR3s include the opening cysteine and the closing phenylalanine or tryptophan. Fields, in order: CDR3 DNA, CDR3 protein, D gene, clone size, V gene, J gene. D genes are given only for firm matches. Not all rows give a size; the values are once, few, many and, for expanded clones, a class.

CDR3 DNA: TGTGCCAGCAGCTTCCTTCAGGGGAGATCTGGGGCCAACGTCCTGACTTTC
CDR3 protein: CASSFLQGRSGANVLTF
D gene: NA
clone size: NA
V gene: TRBV5-8
J gene: TRBJ2-6

CDR3 DNA: TGTGCCAGCAGTGTTAGGGGGCGCACAGATACGCAGTATTTT
CDR3 protein: CASSVRGRTDTQYF
D gene: TRBD1
clone size: NA
V gene: TRBV6-4
J gene: TRBJ2-3

CDR3 DNA: TGTGCCGTGATGGCAGGGTCGGCTGAAAAACTGTTTTTT
CDR3 protein: CAVMAGSAEKLFF
D gene: NA
clone size: NA
V gene: TRBV6-1
J gene: TRBJ1-4

CDR3 DNA: TGCGCCAGCAGCCAGGAGGGGGCGATTTACGGGCAGTACTTC
CDR3 protein: CASSQEGAIYGQYF
D gene: NA
clone size: NA
V gene: TRBV5-1
J gene: TRBJ2-7

CDR3 DNA: TGCAGCGTTGAGCGGACAGCGAGCTCCTACGAGCAGTACTTC
CDR3 protein: CSVERTASSYEQYF
D gene: NA
clone size: NA
V gene: TRBV29-1
J gene: TRBJ2-7

CDR3 DNA: TGTGCCAGCAGCTTGGAGGCTGGCCCTGGGGGGGATGAGCAGTTCTTC
CDR3 protein: CASSLEAGPGGDEQFF
D gene: TRBD2
clone size: NA
V gene: TRBV5-4
J gene: TRBJ2-1

CDR3 DNA: TGTGCCAGCAGCCCCCTGGGCGGCTACACCTTC
CDR3 protein: CASSPLGGYTF
D gene: NA
clone size: NA
V gene: TRBV7-2
J gene: TRBJ1-2

CDR3 DNA: TGTGCCAGCAGTTGGACCCGGGACCGGGGGGTCGAGCAGTACTTC
CDR3 protein: CASSWTRDRGVEQYF
D gene: TRBD2
clone size: NA
V gene: TRBV6-5
J gene: TRBJ2-7

CDR3 DNA: TGTGCCAGCAGCTTAATTACAGGGGAGGTGACTGAAGCTTTCTTT
CDR3 protein: CASSLITGEVTEAFF
D gene: TRBD1
clone size: NA
V gene: TRBV13
J gene: TRBJ1-1

CDR3 DNA: TGTGCCAGCAGTACCGGGACAGGCTCCTACGAGCAGTACTTC
CDR3 protein: CASSTGTGSYEQYF
D gene: TRBD1
clone size: NA
V gene: TRBV2
J gene: TRBJ2-7

CDR3 DNA: TGTGCCAGAACAGGCGTAGGCACTGAAGCTTTCTTT
CDR3 protein: CARTGVGTEAFF
D gene: NA
clone size: NA
V gene: TRBV2
J gene: TRBJ1-1

CDR3 DNA: TGTGCCAGCAGTTACTCGCGGGGGAGCAATCAGCCCCAGCATTTT
CDR3 protein: CASSYSRGSNQPQHF
D gene: NA
clone size: NA
V gene: TRBV6-6
J gene: TRBJ1-5

CDR3 DNA: TGTGCCAGCAGCTCCTGGGGAGGGGAGGCTTTCTTT
CDR3 protein: CASSSWGGEAFF
D gene: NA
clone size: NA
V gene: TRBV13
J gene: TRBJ1-1

CDR3 DNA: TGTGCCAGCAGTTACTCGTACGGTTCCTACGAGCAGTACTTC
CDR3 protein: CASSYSYGSYEQYF
D gene: NA
clone size: NA
V gene: TRBV6-5
J gene: TRBJ2-7

CDR3 DNA: TGCGCCAGCAGCCGAAGGGCCGGGATGAACACTGAAGCTTTCTTT
CDR3 protein: CASSRRAGMNTEAFF
D gene: NA
clone size: NA
V gene: TRBV4-3
J gene: TRBJ1-1

CDR3 DNA: TGTGCCAGCAGCTTAGTTTTGGGCAGGGACTACACAGATACGCAGTATTTT
CDR3 protein: CASSLVLGRDYTDTQYF
D gene: TRBD2
clone size: once
V gene: TRBV7-9
J gene: TRBJ2-3

CDR3 DNA: TGTGCCAGCAGCCTGGGACTAGCGGGGGCGCTACGGAGGGAGCAGTACTTC
CDR3 protein: CASSLGLAGALRREQYF
D gene: TRBD2
clone size: medium-sized
V gene: TRBV5-5
J gene: TRBJ2-7

CDR3 DNA: TGTGCCTGGAGCTCGGACAGCGGCACTGAAGCTTTCTTT
CDR3 protein: CAWSSDSGTEAFF
D gene: NA
clone size: NA
V gene: TRBV30
J gene: TRBJ1-1

CDR3 DNA: TGTGCCAGCAGCGTAGCAGACGGGACAGGGGTACGTTCACCCCTCCACTTT
CDR3 protein: CASSVADGTGVRSPLHF
D gene: TRBD1
clone size: NA
V gene: TRBV9
J gene: TRBJ1-6

CDR3 DNA: TGTGCCATCAGTGAGTCGAAGCTAACAGATGGCTACACCTTC
CDR3 protein: CAISESKLTDGYTF
D gene: NA
clone size: NA
V gene: TRBV10-3
J gene: TRBJ1-2

CDR3 DNA: TGTGCCAGCAGCCTTCTACGGGACATTCAGTACTTC
CDR3 protein: CASSLLRDIQYF
D gene: NA
clone size: NA
V gene: TRBV5-4
J gene: TRBJ2-4

CDR3 DNA: TGTGCCAGCAGTGACAGTATAAACACTGAAGCTTTCTTT
CDR3 protein: CASSDSINTEAFF
D gene: NA
clone size: NA
V gene: TRBV6-1
J gene: TRBJ1-1

CDR3 DNA: TGTGCCAGCTCACCACAGCGGGGAGAAGCTTTCTTT
CDR3 protein: CASSPQRGEAFF
D gene: NA
clone size: NA
V gene: TRBV18
J gene: TRBJ1-1

CDR3 DNA: TGTGCCAGCTCACCGATTAGCGGGAGTCGCAATGAGCAGTTCTTC
CDR3 protein: CASSPISGSRNEQFF
D gene: TRBD2
clone size: once
V gene: TRBV18
J gene: TRBJ2-1

CDR3 DNA: TGTGCCAGCAGCCAAGGGGAGGGGACTGAAGCTTTCTTT
CDR3 protein: CASSQGEGTEAFF
D gene: NA
clone size: few
V gene: TRBV6-5
J gene: TRBJ1-1

CDR3 DNA: TGTGCCAGCAGCTTAGGTCAGGGGGCCTACAATGAGCAGTTCTTC
CDR3 protein: CASSLGQGAYNEQFF
D gene: TRBD1
clone size: NA
V gene: TRBV11-2
J gene: TRBJ2-1

CDR3 DNA: TGTGCCAGCTCTTCCGGGGTTCTGAACACTGAAGCTTTCTTT
CDR3 protein: CASSSGVLNTEAFF
D gene: NA
clone size: NA
V gene: TRBV27
J gene: TRBJ1-1

CDR3 DNA: TGTGCCAGCAGCGCCCGGACAGGGACGGATCTCGAGCAGTACTTC
CDR3 protein: CASSARTGTDLEQYF
D gene: TRBD1
clone size: NA
V gene: TRBV7-2
J gene: TRBJ2-7

CDR3 DNA: TGTGCCAGCAGCCCCCGGGACAGGGGGCTGGGCACAGATACGCAGTATTTT
CDR3 protein: CASSPRDRGLGTDTQYF
D gene: TRBD1
clone size: once
V gene: TRBV11-1
J gene: TRBJ2-3

CDR3 DNA: TGTGCCACTGTTCCGGGACAGGGGGGCCAAGAGACCCAGTACTTC
CDR3 protein: CATVPGQGGQETQYF
D gene: TRBD1
clone size: NA
V gene: TRBV6-1
J gene: TRBJ2-5

CDR3 DNA: TGTGCCAGCAGGTTCGCAGCGGGCACCGGGGAGCTGTTTTTT
CDR3 protein: CASRFAAGTGELFF
D gene: NA
clone size: NA
V gene: TRBV6-5
J gene: TRBJ2-2

CDR3 DNA: TGTGCCAGCAGTGTGGACAGGAGATACACTGAAGCTTTCTTT
CDR3 protein: CASSVDRRYTEAFF
D gene: TRBD1
clone size: NA
V gene: TRBV6-5
J gene: TRBJ1-1

CDR3 DNA: TGTGCCAGCAGCGTAGACCTAGCATCAGATACGCAGTATTTT
CDR3 protein: CASSVDLASDTQYF
D gene: NA
clone size: NA
V gene: TRBV9
J gene: TRBJ2-3

CDR3 DNA: TGCGCCAGCAGCTTGGCGCACAGGGTACTAGACACTGAAGCTTTCTTT
CDR3 protein: CASSLAHRVLDTEAFF
D gene: NA
clone size: NA
V gene: TRBV5-1
J gene: TRBJ1-1

CDR3 DNA: TGTGCCAGCAGTTTGGTACGGGTGGGGGGCACTGAAGCTTTCTTT
CDR3 protein: CASSLVRVGGTEAFF
D gene: NA
clone size: NA
V gene: TRBV28
J gene: TRBJ1-1

CDR3 DNA: TGTGCCAGCAGCCAGATCACTGAAGCTTTCTTT
CDR3 protein: CASSQITEAFF
D gene: NA
clone size: NA
V gene: TRBV7-2
J gene: TRBJ1-1

CDR3 DNA: TGTGCCAGCAGCGACTCACAGACAGTGAGCTCTGGAAACACCATATATTTT
CDR3 protein: CASSDSQTVSSGNTIYF
D gene: NA
clone size: few
V gene: TRBV9
J gene: TRBJ1-3

CDR3 DNA: TGTGCCAGCAGTTCCCTTTCCCCAGGGGGGCCAGATACGCAGTATTTT
CDR3 protein: CASSSLSPGGPDTQYF
D gene: NA
clone size: NA
V gene: TRBV28
J gene: TRBJ2-3

CDR3 DNA: TGTGCCAGCAGTTCGGGACTAGCGGGCCATGAGCAGTTCTTC
CDR3 protein: CASSSGLAGHEQFF
D gene: TRBD2
clone size: NA
V gene: TRBV2
J gene: TRBJ2-1

CDR3 DNA: TGTGCCAGCAGCACCGGGACAGGCTCCTACAATGAGCAGTTCTTC
CDR3 protein: CASSTGTGSYNEQFF
D gene: TRBD1
clone size: NA
V gene: TRBV11-3
J gene: TRBJ2-1

CDR3 DNA: TGTGCCAGCAGCTTAGTCGGGGGGCCGCAACTTTACAATGAGCAGTTCTTC
CDR3 protein: CASSLVGGPQLYNEQFF
D gene: NA
clone size: NA
V gene: TRBV11-1
J gene: TRBJ2-1

CDR3 DNA: TGCGCCAGCAGCCAAGTGAGGGGGTGGGACAGCGACGGGGGCTACACCTTC
CDR3 protein: CASSQVRGWDSDGGYTF
D gene: TRBD1
clone size: NA
V gene: TRBV4-3
J gene: TRBJ1-2

CDR3 DNA: TGTGCCAGCAGTGGTACTAGCGGGGAAAGGGGGGAGACCCAGTACTTC
CDR3 protein: CASSGTSGERGETQYF
D gene: TRBD2
clone size: NA
V gene: TRBV2
J gene: TRBJ2-5

CDR3 DNA: TGTGCCAGCAGCTTAAGGGGGGGCGGTCAGCCCCAGCATTTT
CDR3 protein: CASSLRGGGQPQHF
D gene: NA
clone size: NA
V gene: TRBV11-2
J gene: TRBJ1-5

CDR3 DNA: TGTGCCAGCAGTTACTCCCTCCGCGAGCAGTACTTC
CDR3 protein: CASSYSLREQYF
D gene: NA
clone size: NA
V gene: TRBV6-6
J gene: TRBJ2-7

CDR3 DNA: TGTGCCAGCAGTTCGGGACTAGCGGGGACCAATGAGCAGTTCTTC
CDR3 protein: CASSSGLAGTNEQFF
D gene: TRBD2
clone size: NA
V gene: TRBV27
J gene: TRBJ2-1

CDR3 DNA: TGCGCCAGCAGCCATCCGCGGCACGGGTCGACGACAGATACGCAGTATTTT
CDR3 protein: CASSHPRHGSTTDTQYF
D gene: NA
clone size: NA
V gene: TRBV4-1
J gene: TRBJ2-3

CDR3 DNA: TGTGCCAGCAGCTTAGAGACGGACAGGGGAAACATTCAGTACTTC
CDR3 protein: CASSLETDRGNIQYF
D gene: TRBD1
clone size: NA
V gene: TRBV7-2
J gene: TRBJ2-4

CDR3 DNA: TGTGCCAGCTCACCACCAACAGGTCACAGCAATCAGCCCCAGCATTTT
CDR3 protein: CASSPPTGHSNQPQHF
D gene: NA
clone size: NA
V gene: TRBV18
J gene: TRBJ1-5

CDR3 DNA: TGTGCTTTCCGGGGGACAGCTAATGAAAAACTGTTTTTT
CDR3 protein: CAFRGTANEKLFF
D gene: TRBD1
clone size: few
V gene: TRBV30
J gene: TRBJ1-4

CDR3 DNA: TGTGCCAGCTCGGAGGACAGAGGATATGGCTACACCTTC
CDR3 protein: CASSEDRGYGYTF
D gene: NA
clone size: once
V gene: TRBV18
J gene: TRBJ1-2

CDR3 DNA: TGCGCCAGCAGCTTGGAAGCTTTGAACACCGGGGAGCTGTTTTTT
CDR3 protein: CASSLEALNTGELFF
D gene: NA
clone size: NA
V gene: TRBV5-1
J gene: TRBJ2-2